This entry features one T cell receptor beta chain sequence. What it binds is unknown. The data were obtained in a study of cytomegalovirus exposure and HLA in healthy donors. V lost 6 bases and J lost 4; bases outside the gene matches: 2. This CDR3 region has 12 residues. Germline values: CDR1 MNHEY, CDR2 SMNVEV (reference sequence). General study results and limits: Using the classifier, cytomegalovirus status was reportedly diagnosed with high specificity and sensitivity.

The data were produced by immunoSEQ multiplex PCR, yet TCRdb's version contains in-frame clones alone and is incomplete. Here the sample spans some 100,000 clones, about 82% being singletons. This sequence originates from a man aged 18 to 29 in good health and CMV-seronegative. Sample: PBMCs. The V and J genes are TRBV27 and TRBJ1-2; TRBD1 matches 7 bases. This CDR3 reads CASSRDSYGYTF. In DNA form, the CDR3 reads TGTGCCAGCAGCCGGGACAGCTATGGCTACACCTTC.